This T cell receptor (beta chain) emerged from a study of a mutant IDH1 vaccine in newly diagnosed glioma. Repertoires were generated with immunoSEQ multiplex PCR, while TCRdb's copy carries only in-frame clones and drops some. Here the sample spans 85,000 to 100,000 clones, about 80% being singletons. The CDR3 contains 15 residues. CDR1 is SGHTA, CDR2 FQGNSA, per germline. Trimming shortened V by 2 bases and J by 1 base, and 9 bases separated the two germline ends. The time point: baseline, week 1 (first vaccination visit). The treatment: pre-vaccination baseline after standard-of-care therapy. The TCR was taken from a man aged 40-49 years with glioma. The sequencing used PBMCs, collected from a glioma patient treated with radiotherapy, temozolomide or both. The chain joins TRBV7-2 to TRBJ1-5; D is uncertain. CDR3 protein: CASSLYHGSNQPQHF. In DNA, the CDR3 is TGTGCCAGCAGCTTATACCATGGGAGCAATCAGCCCCAGCATTTT.